One and the same sample provided the 31 T cell receptor beta chains below, sequenced in a study of T cells after yellow fever vaccination. One entry per CDR3 protein, called by TCRdb with MiXCR from the 5' RACE reads. Found here are 400,000 or so distinct CDR3 sequences, roughly 10% of them singletons; the top ten hold roughly 18%. Sequenced material: PBMCs, taken on the day of the first yellow fever vaccination. These receptors were collected from a young man who received the YFV17D yellow fever vaccine.

This chain connects TRBV5-4 to TRBJ2-2; D gene unclear. The CDR3 length is 13 residues. Trimming pared 4 bases from V and 3 bases from J, leaving 7 bases between. Germline values: CDR1 SGHNT, CDR2 YYREEE (reference sequence). DNA for the CDR3: TGTGCCAGCAGCCCTCCGGACACCGGGGAGCTGTTTTTT. Its protein product is CASSPPDTGELFF.

The V and J genes are TRBV7-9 and TRBJ2-7, with a possible D match to TRBD2 (6 bases). The CDR3 covers 15 residues. Between the trimmed V and J ends, which lost 5 bases and 4 bases, there was a span of 18 bases. The germline V gene encodes CDR1 SEHNR and CDR2 FQNEAQ (reference sequence). The CDR3 sequence: CASSPPSRGRYEQYF. The CDR3 DNA reads as TGTGCCAGCAGCCCACCCTCGCGGGGTCGGTACGAGCAGTACTTC.

The chain uses TRBV5-1 and TRBJ1-2, with D possibly being TRBD1 (6 bases). V was shortened by 5 bases and J by 5 bases, with 22 bases between the two germline ends. CDR1 is SGHRS and CDR2 is YFSETQ in the germline V gene. The CDR3 has 16 amino acids. CDR3 amino acids: CASRTSGTTPGYGYTF. The CDR3 DNA follows: TGCGCCAGCAGAACAAGCGGGACAACGCCGGGGTATGGCTACACCTTC.

Ten or more counts support this clonotype. The V and J genes are TRBV24-1 and TRBJ1-2; D unclear. The CDR3 spans 14 residues. Germline assignment: CDR1 KGHDR and CDR2 SFDVKD. V lost 5 bases to trimming and J lost 4 bases, with 13 bases between them. This chain's CDR3 is CATSGTGLSYGYTF. The CDR3 DNA follows: TGTGCCACCAGTGGAACCGGCCTCTCCTATGGCTACACCTTC.

This sequence joins TRBV5-1 and TRBJ1-4; D is unclear. V was trimmed by 0 bases and J by 6 bases, leaving 9 bases between them. Germline CDR1 reads SGHRS; CDR2 reads YFSETQ. The CDR3 is 14 residues long. This CDR3 reads CASSLGGDYEKLFF. In DNA, the CDR3 is TGCGCCAGCAGCTTGGGCGGGGATTATGAAAAACTGTTTTTT.

This chain links TRBV5-1 with TRBJ2-5; no definite D call. Germline V lookup: CDR1 SGHRS, CDR2 YFSETQ. This CDR3 is 14 amino acids long. With 4 bases removed from V and 2 bases from J, the gap between germline ends came to 12 bases. This chain's CDR3 is CASSPGLGQETQYF. The DNA for the CDR3 is TGCGCCAGCAGCCCCGGGTTAGGACAAGAGACCCAGTACTTC.

This clonotype has a handful of counts. The chain recombines TRBV2 with TRBJ2-1; D gene uncertain. V lost 2 bases and J 10 bases, leaving 15 bases between the germline ends. This CDR3 contains 14 residues. Germline V gene data show CDR1 as SNHLY and CDR2 as FYNNEI. In DNA, the CDR3 is TGTGCCAGCAGTGAATTCGCAGGCAGGAACGAGCAGTTCTTC. This gives the protein CASSEFAGRNEQFF.

This clonotype has more than one count but fewer than ten. This CDR3 reads CATGAEAFF. DNA of the CDR3: TGTGCCACGGGGGCTGAAGCTTTCTTT. The V and J genes are TRBV7-2 and TRBJ1-1, with D perhaps matching TRBD1 (5 bases). CDR1 and CDR2 (germline): SGHTA, FQGNSA. This CDR3 has 9 amino acids. Trimming pared 10 bases from V and 6 bases from J, leaving 6 bases between. Full variable domain (missing parts from reference TRBV7-2 and TRBJ1-1): GAGVSQSPSNKVTEKGKDVELRCDPISGHTALYWYRQSLGQGLEFLIYFQGNSAPDKSGLPSDRFSAERTGGSVSTLTIQRTQQEDSAVYLCATGAEAFFGQGTRLTVV.

The chain joins TRBV5-1 to TRBJ2-2; 9 nucleotides line up with TRBD2. The germline gives CDR1 SGHRS, CDR2 YFSETQ. The CDR3 covers 16 residues. Trimming cost V 3 bases and J 6 bases; bases outside gene matches: 9. The CDR3 loop is CASSWSAGGGAGELFF. CDR3 DNA: TGCGCCAGCAGCTGGTCAGCGGGAGGAGGAGCCGGGGAGCTGTTTTTT.

The chain recombines TRBV12-3 or TRBV12-4 with TRBJ1-1; D may be TRBD1 (6 bases). This CDR3 is built from 11 residues. V lost 3 bases, J lost 8 bases, and 7 bases lay in between. CDR3 loop: CASSFTGEAFF. Here the CDR3 DNA reads TGTGCCAGCAGTTTCACAGGGGAAGCTTTCTTT.

This clonotype was seen a handful of times. The rearrangement joins TRBV20-1 to TRBJ2-7; D not resolved. V was pared by 0 bases and J by 4 bases, with 10 bases between. CDR1 and CDR2 from the germline V gene are DFQATT and SNEGSKA (reference sequence). The CDR3 spans 13 residues. The CDR3 DNA sequence: TGCAGTGCTAGAGATCGCTCTGAGTACGAGCAGTACTTC. This translates into CSARDRSEYEQYF.

This clonotype came up many times. The V and J genes are TRBV4-3 and TRBJ1-6; D remains unclear. Germline CDR1 is LGHNA and CDR2 is YSLEER. V was clipped by 0 bases and J by 3 bases, with 12 bases between them. There are 17 residues in the CDR3. The CDR3 nucleotides are TGCGCCAGCAGCCAAGAATCGACTGCCTTCTATAATTCACCCCTCCACTTT. It specifies CASSQESTAFYNSPLHF.

V usage is TRBV5-1 and J usage is TRBJ2-1; TRBD2 matches at 8 bases. Unmatched junction bases numbered 15, after V lost 7 bases and J lost 9 bases. The CDR3 runs to 15 residues. Germline V gene lookup returns CDR1 SGHRS and CDR2 YFSETQ. The CDR3 region is CASALGAGDSVEQFF. The DNA for the CDR3 is TGCGCCAGCGCCTTGGGAGCGGGGGACTCGGTTGAGCAGTTCTTC.

The sample holds a few counts of this clonotype. The chain carries TRBV19 and TRBJ2-1; D is possibly TRBD1 or TRBD2 (5 bases each). The CDR3 runs 14 residues. Between the trimmed V and J ends, which lost 3 bases and 9 bases, there was a span of 15 bases. Germline V gene sequence: CDR1 LNHDA, CDR2 SQIVND (reference sequence). The CDR3 spells CASSISRGASEQFF. Here the CDR3 DNA reads TGTGCCAGTAGTATCAGTAGAGGGGCCAGTGAGCAGTTCTTC.

The rearrangement joins TRBV20-1 to TRBJ2-2; 14 positions match TRBD2. Trimming cost V 5 bases and J 4 bases; bases outside gene matches: 3. This CDR3 comprises 15 residues. Germline V CDR1 and CDR2: DFQATT, SNEGSKA (reference sequence). In DNA, the CDR3 is TGCAGTGCTGTGACTAGCGGGGGGGCCACCGGGGAGCTGTTTTTT. Its translation is CSAVTSGGATGELFF.

This clonotype was detected many times. The chain links TRBV20-1 to TRBJ2-2; 9 bases fit TRBD1. CDR3 length: 15 amino acids. The ends lost 6 bases at V and 6 bases at J; junction bases unmatched: 11. CDR1 and CDR2 (germline): DFQATT, SNEGSKA (reference sequence). In nucleotides, the CDR3 is TGCAGTGCACTCAGGAACAGGGGGCGACCCGGGGAGCTGTTTTTT. Translating it yields CSALRNRGRPGELFF.

This clonotype occurred a few times. The chain carries TRBV11-2 and TRBJ1-5, with TRBD1 matching over 9 bases. This CDR3 is built from 14 residues. Trimming at V came to 6 bases and at J to 4 bases, leaving 4 bases not matched to a gene. Germline V gene lookup returns CDR1 SGHAT and CDR2 FQNNGV. In nucleotides, the CDR3 is TGTGCCAGCAGGGAGACAGGGGGGAATCAGCCCCAGCATTTT. This gives the protein CASRETGGNQPQHF.

V gene TRBV10-2 combines with J gene TRBJ2-1, with a weak D call TRBD2 (7 bases). The germline V gene has CDR1 WSHSY and CDR2 SAAADI. The CDR3 consists of 15 residues. V gave up 4 bases and J gave up 8 bases, with 18 bases separating them. DNA of the CDR3: TGCGCCAGCAGTGGGGTGGGCGGGGGCTGGGATGAGCAGTTCTTC. It codes for CASSGVGGGWDEQFF.

The rearrangement links TRBV11-2 to TRBJ2-3; D might be TRBD2 (5 bases). CDR3 length: 20 amino acids. CDR1 and CDR2 (germline): SGHAT, FQNNGV. Deletions cut 3 bases from V and 6 bases from J, with 31 bases between. The CDR3 nucleotides read TGTGCCAGCAGCTTCCCTTCCTCCCCGAGCGCGGACCCCGTAGCGGATACGCAGTATTTT. Translating it yields CASSFPSSPSADPVADTQYF.

There are a few counts of this clonotype. The chain joins TRBV7-9 to TRBJ1-2; TRBD1 matches 8 bases. V lost 5 bases and J lost 8; bases outside the gene matches: 7. The CDR3 has 13 amino acids. Germline CDR1 SEHNR, CDR2 FQNEAQ (reference sequence). As DNA, the CDR3 is TGTGCCAGCAGCGTGACAGGGGATGTCGGCTACACCTTC. This encodes CASSVTGDVGYTF.

This clonotype has just a few counts. The chain uses TRBV5-1 and TRBJ2-2, with D possibly being TRBD1 or TRBD2 (6 bases each). The V gene lost 2 bases and the J gene lost 4 bases, with 15 bases spanning the gap. The length of the CDR3 is 16 residues. CDR1 is SGHRS, CDR2 YFSETQ, per germline. CDR3 residues: CASSFLGGASTGELFF. CDR3 in DNA: TGCGCCAGCAGCTTTCTCGGGGGCGCGTCCACCGGGGAGCTGTTTTTT.

The chain links TRBV5-1 to TRBJ2-1, with D perhaps TRBD2 (5 bases). V lost 0 bases to trimming and J lost 7 bases, with 8 bases between them. This CDR3 is built from 13 residues. Per germline, CDR1 SGHRS and CDR2 YFSETQ. This CDR3 reads CASSLVERNEQFF. CDR3 bases: TGCGCCAGCAGCTTGGTGGAGCGGAATGAGCAGTTCTTC.

This chain links TRBV5-4 with TRBJ2-1; TRBD2 matches at 9 bases. The germline CDR1 and CDR2 sequences are SGHNT and YYREEE (reference sequence). This CDR3 spans 19 amino acids. V gave up 0 bases and J gave up 5 bases; unmatched junction bases: 15. The CDR3: CASSLGPSGVGGRDNEQFF. As DNA, the CDR3 is TGTGCCAGCAGCTTGGGCCCTAGCGGGGTAGGTGGGCGGGACAATGAGCAGTTCTTC.

The chain uses TRBV20-1 and TRBJ1-5; D is possibly TRBD1 (6 bases). V was shortened by 2 bases and J by 3 bases, with 11 bases between the two germline ends. Germline CDR1 is DFQATT and CDR2 is SNEGSKA (reference sequence). The CDR3 sequence is 14 residues long. The CDR3 loop is CSARRTDYNQPQHF. The CDR3 bases are TGCAGTGCTAGACGGACAGACTACAATCAGCCCCAGCATTTT.

The rearrangement uses TRBV30 and TRBJ1-1; TRBD1 agrees at 7 bases. The CDR3 length is 12 residues. The germline CDR1 and CDR2 sequences are GTSNPN and SVGIG (reference sequence). J gave up 9 bases and V 4 bases, and 8 bases lay outside the gene matches. CDR3 in amino acids: CAWTHGDSKAFF. The CDR3 nucleotides read TGTGCCTGGACTCACGGGGACAGTAAAGCTTTCTTT.

This clonotype was counted a few times. This sequence joins TRBV5-1 and TRBJ1-1; D is unresolved. Looked up from germline, CDR1 is SGHRS and CDR2 is YFSETQ. The germline V and J ends were trimmed by 2 bases and 2 bases, with 7 bases remaining between them. The CDR3 extends over 13 amino acids. CDR3 loop: CASSLIRNTEAFF. The CDR3 DNA is TGCGCCAGCAGCTTAATCCGTAACACTGAAGCTTTCTTT.

The V call is TRBV4-1, the J call TRBJ2-1, with 8 positions matching TRBD2. This CDR3 has 14 amino acids. V was clipped by 2 bases and J by 9 bases; unmatched bases: 6. CDR1 and CDR2 from the germline V gene are MGHRA and YSYEKL. The CDR3 loop reads CASSQLRTSFEQFF. CDR3 DNA sequence: TGCGCCAGCAGCCAACTAAGGACTAGCTTTGAGCAGTTCTTC.

In this sample, this clonotype turned up a few times. This chain connects TRBV6-2 or TRBV6-3 to TRBJ2-1; TRBD2 is a possible D gene (5 bases). V was trimmed by 2 bases and J by 9 bases, leaving 8 bases between them. CDR1 is MNHEY, CDR2 SVGEGT, per germline. The CDR3 sequence is 12 residues long. This CDR3 reads CASSYLGGEQFF. The CDR3 DNA reads TGTGCCAGCAGTTACCTCGGAGGTGAGCAGTTCTTC.

This chain links TRBV7-3 with TRBJ2-2; D remains ambiguous. Germline CDR1 is SGHTA and CDR2 is FQGTGA. The CDR3 consists of 15 residues. V lost 2 bases, J lost 3 bases, and 10 bases lay in between. For the CDR3, the DNA is TGTGCCAGCAGCTTAGAGCCAGGTCACACCGGGGAGCTGTTTTTT. Its protein product is CASSLEPGHTGELFF.

Only a few counts were recorded for this clonotype. This chain joins TRBV5-1 and TRBJ1-1; possible D gene TRBD1, 5 bases. From germline, CDR1 is SGHRS and CDR2 YFSETQ. Trimming took off 4 bases at V and 1 base at J, with 11 bases between the two ends. This CDR3 comprises 14 residues. The CDR3 coding sequence is TGCGCCAGCAGCCTACTCCAGGGGAACACTGAAGCTTTCTTT. It specifies CASSLLQGNTEAFF.

J is TRBJ1-5 and V is TRBV27, with unresolved D. The CDR3 has 14 amino acids. Germline-derived CDR1 and CDR2 are MNHEY and SMNVEV (reference sequence). Trimming removed 2 bases at V and 0 bases at J, with 5 bases between. DNA for the CDR3: TGTGCCAGCAGTTTAGGGAGTAGCAATCAGCCCCAGCATTTT. Translation: CASSLGSSNQPQHF.